These 29 T cell receptor beta chains were all obtained from the same sample, sequenced in a study of cytomegalovirus exposure and HLA in healthy donors (dated by TCRdb to the late 2010s). Library construction relied on the immunoSEQ multiplex PCR assay. A mixture of 60 forward primers for TCR Vbeta segments and 13 reverse primers for TCR Jbeta segments was used in the multiplex PCR. The table was pulled from immuneACCESS by TCRdb, which kept in-frame rearrangements only. Such tables lose some clones; where checked, under half of the loss comes from unresolved V genes, and the rest has no known cause. The sample table contains 110,000 or so clones; only one count was recorded for 65% to 85% of them. The top ten clonotypes cover around 2.7% of the sample. The specimen sequenced was PBMCs. These receptors all come from a woman aged 18-29 years in good health and CMV-seronegative.

The chain recombines TRBV7-8 with TRBJ1-1; D might be TRBD1 (5 bases). V was clipped by 7 bases and J by 0 bases, with 12 bases between them. This CDR3 has 14 residues. Germline V lookup: CDR1 SGHVS, CDR2 FQNEAQ. The CDR3 here is CASTNGTLNTEAFF. CDR3 coding DNA: TGTGCCAGCACCAACGGGACTCTGAACACTGAAGCTTTCTTT.

The chain uses TRBV5-5 and TRBJ2-7; D possibly corresponds to TRBD1 (6 bases). This CDR3 contains 14 residues. V was shortened by 7 bases and J by 6 bases, with 20 bases between the two germline ends. Germline CDR1 SGHKS, CDR2 YYEKEE (reference sequence). CDR3 in DNA: TGTGCCAGCGGACCACGGGACACGCCGGTCGAGCAGTACTTC. Residues: CASGPRDTPVEQYF.

The chain couples TRBV7-9 to TRBJ1-1; 11 positions match TRBD1. Trimming removed 5 bases from V and 0 bases from J; junction bases left unmatched: 5. Germline loops: CDR1 SEHNR, CDR2 FQNEAQ (reference sequence). The CDR3 extends over 16 amino acids. Written as DNA, the CDR3 is TGTGCCAGCAGCCGGACAGGGGGCGCAGTGAACACTGAAGCTTTCTTT. It encodes CASSRTGGAVNTEAFF.

This clone was observed a few times. The gene calls are TRBV6-5 and TRBJ1-1; no firm D call. This CDR3 spans 12 amino acids. Trimming removed 5 bases from V and 3 bases from J, with 7 bases in between. The germline V gene has CDR1 MNHEY and CDR2 SVGAGI. CDR3 coding DNA: TGTGCCAGCAGTACCGAGGACACTGAAGCTTTCTTT. The encoded protein is CASSTEDTEAFF.

The CDR3 loop is CASSDGGVLGNYGYTF. DNA of the CDR3: TGTGCCAGCAGTGACGGGGGCGTCCTGGGCAACTATGGCTACACCTTC. The chain uses TRBV6-4 and TRBJ1-2; TRBD1 might be the D (6 bases). Germline CDR1 MRHNA, CDR2 SNTAGT. This CDR3 contains 16 residues. Trimming left V 2 bases short and J 2 bases short, with 15 bases between.

The chain links TRBV6-5 to TRBJ2-3; 9 nucleotides match TRBD1. CDR3 length: 15 amino acids. V lost 6 bases to trimming and J lost 2 bases; unmatched junction nucleotides: 6. In germline, CDR1 is MNHEY, CDR2 SVGAGI. This CDR3 reads CASRKDRGSTDTQYF. In DNA, the CDR3 is TGTGCCAGCAGGAAGGACAGGGGCTCCACAGATACGCAGTATTTT.

The rearrangement uses TRBV14 and TRBJ2-7, with D tentatively TRBD1 (6 bases). Germline V gene data show CDR1 as SGHDN and CDR2 as FVKESK. V was clipped by 4 bases and J by 2 bases, with 9 bases between them. The CDR3 has 13 amino acids. The CDR3 loop is CASSRQATYEQYF. CDR3 bases: TGTGCCAGCAGCCGACAGGCCACCTACGAGCAGTACTTC.

This rearrangement joins TRBV4-3 to TRBJ2-1; 9 bases line up with TRBD1. CDR1 and CDR2 from the germline V gene are LGHNA and YSLEER. V lost 1 base to trimming and J lost 4 bases; unmatched junction nucleotides: 2. The CDR3 covers 15 residues. The DNA of the CDR3 is TGCGCCAGCAGCCAAGGGACAGGGGTATACAATGAGCAGTTCTTC. It translates to CASSQGTGVYNEQFF.

V usage is TRBV2 and J usage is TRBJ2-2, with D unresolved. Germline loops: CDR1 SNHLY, CDR2 FYNNEI. Trimming shortened V by 2 bases and J by 1 base, and 5 bases separated the two germline ends. The CDR3 runs to 14 residues. The CDR3 sequence is CASSESRNTGELFF. The CDR3 DNA follows: TGTGCCAGCAGTGAAAGTAGGAACACCGGGGAGCTGTTTTTT.

The rearrangement joins TRBV5-1 to TRBJ1-2; D ambiguous. There are 14 residues in the CDR3. Trimming removed 0 bases at V and 3 bases at J, with 9 bases between. Germline CDR1 is SGHRS and CDR2 is YFSETQ. The CDR3 spells CASSLGTLDYGYTF. CDR3 bases: TGCGCCAGCAGCTTGGGAACATTGGACTATGGCTACACCTTC. Full variable domain (remainder filled in from reference TRBV5-1 and TRBJ1-2): KAGVTQTPRYLIKTRGQQVTLSCSPISGHRSVSWYQQTPGQGLQFLFEYFSETQRNKGNFPGRFSGRQFSNSRSEMNVSTLELGDSALYLCASSLGTLDYGYTFGSGTRLTVV.

The count of this clone is one. This chain uses TRBV6-5 with TRBJ1-1; TRBD1 might be the D (6 bases). CDR3 length: 15 residues. Trimming took 8 bases from V and 1 from J, leaving 17 bases between them. CDR1 is MNHEY, CDR2 SVGAGI, per germline. The CDR3 is CASGEGGATNTEAFF. The CDR3 bases are TGTGCCAGCGGGGAAGGGGGGGCAACGAACACTGAAGCTTTCTTT.

The chain links TRBV7-9 to TRBJ2-1; 8 positions match TRBD1. Germline loops: CDR1 SEHNR, CDR2 FQNEAQ (reference sequence). V was clipped by 6 bases and J by 7 bases; unmatched bases: 11. This CDR3 is 15 amino acids long. Here the CDR3 reads CASSPPQGARNEQFF. CDR3 in DNA: TGTGCCAGCAGTCCACCCCAGGGGGCGCGAAATGAGCAGTTCTTC.

The count of this clone is one. The gene calls are TRBV29-1 and TRBJ2-1, with a possible D match to TRBD1 (6 bases). V gave up 7 bases and J gave up 0 bases, with 13 bases separating them. Germline V gene lookup returns CDR1 SQVTM and CDR2 ANQGSEA. The CDR3 spans 14 residues. CDR3 nucleotide sequence: TGCAGCGCTACGAAAGGGGGCTCCTACAATGAGCAGTTCTTC. It specifies CSATKGGSYNEQFF.

The rearrangement uses TRBV5-4 and TRBJ1-2; D remains ambiguous. Germline V gene lookup returns CDR1 SGHNT and CDR2 YYREEE (reference sequence). The V end lost 0 bases, the J end lost 6 bases, and 6 bases lay between the germline ends. The CDR3 runs 12 residues. CDR3 sequence: CASSLGQNGYTF. Here the CDR3 DNA reads TGTGCCAGCAGCTTGGGTCAGAATGGCTACACCTTC.

The chain recombines TRBV27 with TRBJ1-5; D is ambiguous. This CDR3 is built from 14 residues. The germline V gene has CDR1 MNHEY and CDR2 SMNVEV (reference sequence). The V end was cut by 8 bases, the J end by 0 bases, with 11 bases between. The CDR3 coding sequence is TGTGCCAGCCCAAGTACAGATAGCAATCAGCCCCAGCATTTT. This codes for CASPSTDSNQPQHF.

The chain is built from TRBV2 and TRBJ2-5; TRBD2 matches 11 bases. CDR1 SNHLY and CDR2 FYNNEI come from the germline V gene. J was trimmed by 4 bases and V by 3 bases; bases with no gene match: 4. The CDR3 sequence is 15 residues long. Here the CDR3 DNA reads TGTGCCAGCAGTGACGGGCTAGCGGGAGGAGAGACCCAGTACTTC. Translated: CASSDGLAGGETQYF.

This chain connects TRBV29-1 to TRBJ1-2; no clear D gene. The CDR3 is 14 residues long. The V gene's germline CDR1 is SQVTM and CDR2 ANQGSEA. The ends were cut back, 3 bases at V and 8 bases at J, with 19 bases in the middle. The CDR3 nucleotides read TGCAGCGTTGATCCAGCCGACGGGTCAAAAGGCTACACCTTC. This gives the protein CSVDPADGSKGYTF.

The chain combines TRBV7-2 with TRBJ1-2; D unresolved. CDR3 length: 13 amino acids. Germline loops: CDR1 SGHTA, CDR2 FQGNSA. The V gene lost 3 bases and the J gene lost 6 bases, with 11 bases spanning the gap. The CDR3 nucleotides read TGTGCCAGCAGCTTTGACCGGGAGCATGGCTACACCTTC. As protein: CASSFDREHGYTF.

The genes are TRBV30 and TRBJ2-2; D gene unclear. Germline-derived CDR1 and CDR2 are GTSNPN and SVGIG (reference sequence). CDR3 length: 16 amino acids. V lost 4 bases, J lost 4 bases, and 19 bases lay in between. The CDR3 DNA follows: TGTGCCTGGAAACATATGGAGCGAGGCCGCACCGGGGAGCTGTTTTTT. Translating gives CAWKHMERGRTGELFF. The full variable domain, with the rest looked up from reference TRBV30 and TRBJ2-2, is SQTIHQWPATLVQPVGSPLSLECTVEGTSNPNLYWYRQAAGRGLQLLFYSVGIGQISSEVPQNLSASRPQDRQFILSSKKLLLSDSGFYLCAWKHMERGRTGELFFGEGSRLTVL.

The chain carries TRBV13 and TRBJ2-1; no clear D. The V and J ends lost 8 bases and 3 bases respectively, with 11 bases between them. Germline lookup yields CDR1 PRHDT and CDR2 FYEKMQ (reference sequence). This CDR3 has 13 residues. The CDR3 sequence: CASGQAFYNEQFF. CDR3 DNA sequence: TGTGCCAGCGGTCAGGCCTTCTACAATGAGCAGTTCTTC.

The chain links TRBV27 to TRBJ2-1, with TRBD2 matching over 14 bases. J gave up 9 bases and V 6 bases, and 7 bases lay outside the gene matches. Germline V gene lookup returns CDR1 MNHEY and CDR2 SMNVEV (reference sequence). The CDR3 has 15 residues. The CDR3 sequence is CASRPGTSGSLEQFF. The CDR3 region has the DNA TGTGCCAGCAGGCCCGGGACTAGCGGGAGCCTTGAGCAGTTCTTC.

The chain is built from TRBV6-5 and TRBJ1-1; 9 bases map to TRBD1. J lost 5 bases, V lost 6 bases, and 7 bases had no gene match. Looked up from germline, CDR1 is MNHEY and CDR2 is SVGAGI. The CDR3 loop spans 14 amino acids. Here the CDR3 reads CASRVDRGRTEAFF. Written as DNA, the CDR3 is TGTGCCAGCAGGGTGGACAGGGGCAGGACTGAAGCTTTCTTT.

This chain uses TRBV7-9 with TRBJ2-1; 10 bases are a match to TRBD1. Germline V gene data show CDR1 as SEHNR and CDR2 as FQNEAQ (reference sequence). J lost 6 bases, V lost 4 bases, and 12 bases had no gene match. CDR3 length: 17 amino acids. DNA for the CDR3: TGTGCCAGCAGCTCAAACCGGGACAGGGGTTTTATCAATGAGCAGTTCTTC. This sequence encodes CASSSNRDRGFINEQFF.

V and J are TRBV4-2 and TRBJ2-7; 9 nucleotides align to TRBD1. CDR3 size: 15 residues. V dropped 5 bases and J dropped 1; count of bases not matched to a gene: 6. Germline V gene lookup returns CDR1 LGHNA and CDR2 YNFKEQ. The chain's CDR3 is CASSSGTGPSYEQYV. CDR3 nucleotides: TGTGCCAGCAGCTCCGGGACAGGGCCTTCCTACGAGCAGTACGTC.

The V call is TRBV5-6, the J call TRBJ2-7; a possible D gene is TRBD2 (5 bases). Germline CDR1 SGHDT, CDR2 YYEEEE. V shed 3 bases and J shed 3 bases, with 13 bases lying between them. This CDR3 comprises 14 residues. The DNA of the CDR3 is TGTGCCAGCAGCTCCCGGACTGGGTTCTACGAGCAGTACTTC. Its translation is CASSSRTGFYEQYF.

CDR3 loop: CASSLGVGGSSGNTIYF. CDR3 in DNA: TGTGCCAGCAGCTTGGGGGTTGGAGGGAGCTCTGGAAACACCATATATTTT. The J gene is TRBJ1-3, the V gene TRBV5-6; D gene ambiguous. The V gene's germline CDR1 is SGHDT and CDR2 YYEEEE. Trimming pared 0 bases from V and 0 bases from J, leaving 13 bases between. The CDR3 consists of 17 residues.

This sequence joins TRBV7-9 and TRBJ2-7, with D perhaps TRBD1 (5 bases). CDR3 size: 14 residues. V shed 0 bases and J shed 5 bases, with 11 bases lying between them. Per the germline V gene, CDR1 is SEHNR and CDR2 is FQNEAQ (reference sequence). The CDR3 spells CASSLAVGVDEQYV. CDR3 bases: TGTGCCAGCAGCTTAGCGGTAGGGGTGGACGAGCAGTACGTC.

This clone has a handful of counts. The chain employs TRBV6-1 and TRBJ2-1; TRBD2 might be the D (7 bases). The germline CDR1 and CDR2 sequences are MNHNS and SASEGT. V dropped 3 bases and J dropped 2 bases, with 14 bases sitting between them. CDR3 length: 16 amino acids. The CDR3 spells CASSEGGPTTYNEQFF. In nucleotides, the CDR3 is TGTGCCAGCAGTGAGGGGGGGCCCACTACCTACAATGAGCAGTTCTTC.

This chain uses TRBV29-1 with TRBJ2-7; D is perhaps TRBD2 (6 bases). V lost 2 bases to trimming and J lost 2 bases, with 13 bases between them. CDR1 and CDR2 (germline): SQVTM, ANQGSEA. This CDR3 region has 14 residues. CDR3 bases: TGCAGCGTTGAATTTAGGCGGGACCCCTACGAGCAGTACTTC. Its translation: CSVEFRRDPYEQYF.